This passage covers 10 T cell receptor beta chains from one sample sequenced in a study of OX40 agonist ivuxolimab in advanced cancers. The library was built by means of the immunoSEQ multiplex PCR assay. This is the immuneACCESS table as TCRdb keeps it, with only in-frame sequences that have V and J called. A part of the clones is gone; compared with another copy, unresolved V genes explain less than half, and the rest is unexplained. The sample profile shows roughly 60,000 clones; 84% of them were found once. Under 2.5% of the sample lies in the top ten. The sequenced sample was CD4+ or CD8+ T cells sorted from blood, obtained in a trial of the OX40 agonist ivuxolimab. The receptors here all came from an adult with an advanced solid tumor such as melanoma, head and neck, liver or kidney cancer.

This rearrangement joins TRBV5-4 to TRBJ1-2; no clear D gene. V lost 0 bases and J lost 8, with 14 bases in between. CDR1 SGHNT and CDR2 YYREEE come from the germline V gene (reference sequence). CDR3 length: 14 amino acids. The CDR3 nucleotides read TGTGCCAGCAGCTTGGAGTGGACTGGTGGGGGCTACACCTTC. Residues: CASSLEWTGGGYTF.

The chain recombines TRBV5-5 with TRBJ1-1; no clear D. V lost 1 base to trimming and J lost 4 bases, with 11 bases between them. This CDR3 contains 14 residues. Germline V gene lookup returns CDR1 SGHKS and CDR2 YYEKEE (reference sequence). Here the CDR3 DNA reads TGTGCCAGCAGCTTGCGGGCAGTAAGCACTGAAGCTTTCTTT. This encodes CASSLRAVSTEAFF.

This chain links TRBV28 with TRBJ2-1; 9 bases line up with TRBD1. CDR3 length equals 14 residues. CDR1 is MDHEN, CDR2 SYDVKM, per germline. V lost 6 bases, J lost 9 bases, and 9 bases stayed unmatched. The CDR3 spells CASSPGQGIREQFF. The CDR3 nucleotides read TGTGCCAGCAGCCCCGGACAGGGGATCCGTGAGCAGTTCTTC.

The V and J genes are TRBV6-5 and TRBJ1-2, with a tentative D call TRBD1 (5 bases). CDR3 length: 12 residues. Germline CDR1 is MNHEY and CDR2 is SVGAGI. V lost 2 bases to trimming and J lost 7 bases, with 8 bases between them. The CDR3 reads CASSYGGVGYTF. CDR3 nucleotide sequence: TGTGCCAGCAGTTACGGGGGGGTTGGCTACACCTTC.

In this sample, this clone turned up a few times. The rearrangement uses TRBV19 and TRBJ1-4; 7 nucleotides line up with TRBD1. Germline lookup yields CDR1 LNHDA and CDR2 SQIVND (reference sequence). CDR3 length: 14 amino acids. V lost 2 bases, J lost 7 bases, and 4 bases stayed unmatched. The CDR3: CASSIQQGSEKLFF. The CDR3 nucleotides are TGTGCCAGTAGTATACAACAGGGGAGTGAAAAACTGTTTTTT.

CDR3 DNA sequence: TGCGCCAGCAGTAGAGAGCTCGGGCGGGGGGAGCAGTACTTC. Translating gives CASSRELGRGEQYF. The chain links TRBV5-1 to TRBJ2-7, with 7 bases identical to TRBD2. The J segment lost 7 bases and the V segment lost 5 bases, leaving 12 bases of the junction unmatched. Germline CDR1 is SGHRS and CDR2 is YFSETQ. This CDR3 spans 14 amino acids.

The chain uses TRBV28 and TRBJ2-7; maybe TRBD2 (8 bases). This CDR3 has 14 amino acids. V was clipped by 6 bases and J by 0 bases, with 12 bases between them. Germline assignment: CDR1 MDHEN and CDR2 SYDVKM. The CDR3 nucleotides read TGTGCCAGCAGACAGGGGACTAGCTCCTACGAGCAGTACTTC. Amino acid sequence: CASRQGTSSYEQYF.

The chain has TRBV18 and TRBJ1-2; TRBD1 might be the D (5 bases). V dropped 1 base and J dropped 2 bases, with 11 bases sitting between them. CDR3 length: 15 residues. In germline, CDR1 is KGHSH, CDR2 LQKENI. CDR3 in amino acids: CASSPQRGINYGYTF. CDR3 sequence (DNA): TGTGCCAGCTCACCACAGCGGGGGATAAACTATGGCTACACCTTC.

The V call is TRBV5-1, the J call TRBJ1-6; D not resolved. V was pared by 0 bases and J by 11 bases, with 9 bases between. CDR3 length: 13 residues. Germline CDR1 is SGHRS and CDR2 is YFSETQ. CDR3 loop: CASSLEARTPLHF. The CDR3, as DNA: TGCGCCAGCAGCTTGGAGGCTCGGACACCCCTCCACTTT.

This clone was seen a single time. CDR3 in amino acids: CASSLDHGANVLTF. The DNA for the CDR3 is TGCGCCAGCAGCTTGGATCATGGGGCCAACGTCCTGACTTTC. The chain has TRBV5-1 and TRBJ2-6, with D hard to call. Germline V gene data show CDR1 as SGHRS and CDR2 as YFSETQ. Trimming removed 0 bases at V and 3 bases at J, with 4 bases between. This CDR3 region has 14 residues.